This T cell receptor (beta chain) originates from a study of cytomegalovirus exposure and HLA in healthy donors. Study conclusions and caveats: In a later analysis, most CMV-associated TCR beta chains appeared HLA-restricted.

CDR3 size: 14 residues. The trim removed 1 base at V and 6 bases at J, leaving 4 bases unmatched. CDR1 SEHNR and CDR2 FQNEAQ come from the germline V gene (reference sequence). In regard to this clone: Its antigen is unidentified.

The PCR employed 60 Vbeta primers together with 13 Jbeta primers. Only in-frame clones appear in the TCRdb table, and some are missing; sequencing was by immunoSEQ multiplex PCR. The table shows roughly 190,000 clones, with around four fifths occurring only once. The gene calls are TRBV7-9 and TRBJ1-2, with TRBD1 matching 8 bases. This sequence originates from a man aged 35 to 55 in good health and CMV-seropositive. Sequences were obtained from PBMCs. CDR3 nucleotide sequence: TGTGCCAGCAGCTTAGTGAGGGGACAGGATGGCTACACCTTC. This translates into CASSLVRGQDGYTF.